Listed below are T cell receptor beta chains from one sample, sequenced in a study of cytomegalovirus exposure and HLA in healthy donors. Libraries were prepared by immunoSEQ multiplex PCR; TCRdb keeps only in-frame clonotypes and omits some of them. This sample contains 100,000 to 150,000 clones. Material: PBMCs. Every receptor here comes from a woman in her thirties or forties in good health and CMV-seronegative. Each CDR3 is given with its conserved first and last residue. The D gene is left open where the match is weak.

v_gene	d_gene	j_gene	CDR3aa	CDR3nt
TRBV18	-	TRBJ1-6	CASSPLSTYNSPLHF	TGTGCCAGCTCACCACTTTCAACTTATAATTCACCCCTCCACTTT
TRBV9	-	TRBJ1-6	CASSGVGTLNSPLHF	TGTGCCAGCAGCGGAGTAGGGACTCTTAATTCACCCCTCCACTTT
TRBV30	TRBD2	TRBJ2-5	CAWSVRGGWETQYF	TGTGCCTGGAGTGTACGGGGGGGCTGGGAGACCCAGTACTTC
TRBV5-5	-	TRBJ1-2	CASSLTSGVANYGYTF	TGTGCCAGCAGCTTAACTTCAGGGGTCGCTAACTATGGCTACACCTTC
TRBV14	-	TRBJ2-2	CASSPLVGAGELFF	TGTGCCAGCAGCCCGTTAGTCGGAGCCGGGGAGCTGTTTTTT
TRBV7-3	-	TRBJ1-1	CASSLGPSNTEAFF	TGTGCCAGCAGCTTGGGCCCATCCAACACTGAAGCTTTCTTT
TRBV19	TRBD1	TRBJ1-4	CASRPDRGYTNEKLFF	TGTGCCAGTAGACCGGACAGGGGGTATACTAATGAAAAACTGTTTTTT
TRBV19	-	TRBJ1-2	CASSIDRPRNYGYTF	TGTGCCAGTAGTATCGACAGACCAAGGAACTATGGCTACACCTTC
TRBV6-5	-	TRBJ1-1	CASSPGADPEAFF	TGTGCCAGCAGTCCGGGAGCCGACCCTGAAGCTTTCTTT
TRBV9	-	TRBJ1-6	CASNNRDNSPLHF	TGTGCCAGCAATAACAGGGATAATTCACCCCTCCACTTT
TRBV6-5	-	TRBJ2-7	CASSRTVSSYEQYF	TGTGCCAGCAGTCGGACAGTAAGCTCCTACGAGCAGTACTTC
TRBV7-2	-	TRBJ1-3	CASSLVGQLLAGNTIYF	TGTGCCAGCAGCTTAGTCGGTCAATTGTTAGCTGGAAACACCATATATTTT
TRBV7-9	-	TRBJ1-6	CASSLTPGVGNSPLHF	TGTGCCAGCAGCTTGACCCCAGGGGTGGGGAATTCACCCCTCCACTTT
TRBV7-2	-	TRBJ1-2	CASSMDSNYGYTF	TGTGCCAGCAGCATGGACAGTAACTATGGCTACACCTTC
TRBV10-3	TRBD1	TRBJ1-1	CAISSGGLNTEAFF	TGTGCCATCAGTTCAGGGGGCCTCAACACTGAAGCTTTCTTT
TRBV7-9	-	TRBJ1-6	CASSLEEGPLHF	TGTGCCAGCAGCTTAGAGGAGGGGCCCCTCCACTTT
TRBV19	TRBD1	TRBJ1-1	CASSFYRGTEAFF	TGTGCCAGTAGCTTCTACAGGGGCACTGAAGCTTTCTTT
TRBV6-5	-	TRBJ1-6	CASSYRGSSYNSPLHF	TGTGCCAGCAGTTACAGGGGGAGCTCCTATAATTCACCCCTCCACTTT
TRBV4-3	-	TRBJ2-3	CASSQRGTDTQYF	TGCGCCAGCAGCCAACGAGGCACAGATACGCAGTATTTT
TRBV15	TRBD1	TRBJ1-2	CATSRGQGDGGYTF	TGTGCCACCAGCAGGGGACAGGGGGACGGAGGCTACACCTTC
TRBV28	TRBD1	TRBJ1-1	CASGKRDRNTEAFF	TGTGCCAGCGGAAAACGGGACAGAAACACTGAAGCTTTCTTT
TRBV6-1	TRBD1	TRBJ2-7	CATLTGSSYEQYF	TGTGCCACCCTGACAGGGAGCTCCTACGAGCAGTACTTC
TRBV10-2	-	TRBJ1-5	CASSESRDQPQHF	TGCGCCAGCAGTGAGTCGAGGGATCAGCCCCAGCATTTT
TRBV7-8	TRBD1	TRBJ2-7	CASSSRGQGVSYEQYF	TGTGCCAGCAGCTCACGCGGACAGGGGGTGTCCTACGAGCAGTACTTC
TRBV7-3	TRBD1	TRBJ2-6	CASSMPGQGAPGANVLTF	TGTGCCAGCAGCATGCCGGGACAGGGGGCGCCTGGGGCCAACGTCCTGACTTTC
TRBV5-1	-	TRBJ2-3	CASSQHRVPSTDTQYF	TGCGCCAGCAGCCAGCACAGGGTCCCTAGCACAGATACGCAGTATTTT
TRBV11-2	TRBD1	TRBJ2-1	CASSSRQGYEQFF	TGTGCCAGCAGCTCGAGACAGGGGTATGAGCAGTTCTTC
TRBV7-3	TRBD1	TRBJ2-7	CASSPRDRVHEQYF	TGTGCCAGCAGCCCTCGGGACAGGGTCCACGAGCAGTACTTC
TRBV5-4	-	TRBJ1-2	CASSLSQGLYGYTF	TGTGCCAGCAGCCTTTCACAGGGCCTCTATGGCTACACCTTC
TRBV27	TRBD1	TRBJ2-2	CASSKTGGKDTGELFF	TGTGCCAGCAGCAAAACAGGGGGCAAGGACACCGGGGAGCTGTTTTTT
TRBV25-1	-	TRBJ1-1	CASSEFKGGITEAFF	TGTGCCAGCAGTGAATTTAAGGGCGGGATCACTGAAGCTTTCTTT
TRBV9	TRBD1	TRBJ2-5	CASSVIGQGVRETQYF	TGTGCCAGCAGCGTTATCGGACAGGGGGTCAGGGAGACCCAGTACTTC
TRBV7-3	-	TRBJ1-1	CASSLRSFSGTLNTEAFF	TGTGCCAGCAGCTTAAGGAGCTTCTCCGGGACACTGAACACTGAAGCTTTCTTT
TRBV7-2	-	TRBJ2-7	CASSLFGLQAEQYF	TGTGCCAGCAGCTTATTCGGCCTCCAGGCCGAGCAGTACTTC
TRBV5-6	-	TRBJ1-4	CASSLMGGIRQNEKLFF	TGTGCCAGCAGCTTGATGGGGGGAATTCGACAGAATGAAAAACTGTTTTTT
TRBV6-5	-	TRBJ2-7	CASSLDWSYEQYF	TGTGCCAGCAGTTTGGACTGGTCCTACGAGCAGTACTTC
TRBV5-1	TRBD2	TRBJ2-5	CASSTLSGGQETQYF	TGCGCCAGCAGCACCCTTAGCGGGGGTCAAGAGACCCAGTACTTC
TRBV7-2	TRBD1	TRBJ1-1	CASSRLGQGNTEAFF	TGTGCCAGCAGCCGACTCGGACAGGGTAACACTGAAGCTTTCTTT
TRBV7-2	TRBD1	TRBJ1-2	CASTPGQNYGYTF	TGTGCCAGCACACCGGGACAGAACTATGGCTACACCTTC
TRBV18	-	TRBJ1-1	CASSPQPSEAFF	TGTGCCAGCTCACCACAGCCAAGTGAAGCTTTCTTT
TRBV4-1	TRBD1	TRBJ1-1	CASSPGQGATGTEAFF	TGCGCCAGCAGCCCCGGACAGGGGGCGACGGGAACTGAAGCTTTCTTT
TRBV19	-	TRBJ1-5	CASSFGGESNQPQHF	TGTGCCAGTAGCTTCGGGGGGGAAAGCAATCAGCCCCAGCATTTT
TRBV5-6	TRBD1	TRBJ2-3	CASSPGTGSTDTQYF	TGTGCCAGCAGCCCAGGGACAGGAAGCACAGATACGCAGTATTTT
TRBV7-9	-	TRBJ2-2	CASSDKGDTGELFF	TGTGCCAGCAGCGACAAGGGGGACACCGGGGAGCTGTTTTTT
TRBV6-8	TRBD2	TRBJ2-5	CATLGTSGLFGGETQYF	TGTGCCACCCTCGGGACTAGCGGGCTCTTTGGAGGAGAGACCCAGTACTTC
TRBV5-4	TRBD1	TRBJ1-1	CASSFGDRNTEAFF	TGTGCCAGCAGCTTCGGGGACAGGAACACTGAAGCTTTCTTT
TRBV2	TRBD1	TRBJ1-1	CASSGRTRQGNTEAFF	TGTGCCAGCAGTGGTCGAACCAGACAGGGGAACACTGAAGCTTTCTTT
TRBV11-3	-	TRBJ2-2	CASSSDTSTGELFF	TGTGCCAGCAGCTCCGACACTTCCACCGGGGAGCTGTTTTTT
TRBV2	-	TRBJ2-7	CASSELGPYEQYF	TGTGCCAGCAGCGAGCTGGGCCCCTACGAGCAGTACTTC
TRBV6-1	-	TRBJ1-5	CASRVRESQPQHF	TGTGCCAGCAGGGTCAGGGAAAGTCAGCCCCAGCATTTT
TRBV4-1	-	TRBJ1-1	CASSQPLSQLAFF	TGCGCCAGCAGCCAACCCTTATCCCAGTTGGCTTTCTTT
TRBV5-8	-	TRBJ1-2	CASSLVSQGNYGYTF	TGTGCCAGCAGCTTGGTGTCCCAGGGGAACTATGGCTACACCTTC
TRBV10-3	-	TRBJ1-2	CAISESGTGGYTF	TGTGCCATCAGTGAGTCAGGGACTGGGGGCTACACCTTC
TRBV19	-	TRBJ2-5	CASSLETGTRRTQYF	TGTGCCAGTAGCCTGGAAACCGGGACACGAAGGACCCAGTACTTC
TRBV6-6	-	TRBJ2-7	CASSWQRGSYEQYF	TGTGCCAGCAGTTGGCAACGGGGCTCCTACGAGCAGTACTTC